This TCR beta chain was recovered during a study of graft-versus-host responses after intestinal transplantation. Study background: Tacrolimus and steroids were given for two to three years to all recipients after anti-thymocyte globulin induction. Broader study findings: HvG clone declines early post-transplant were associated with peak circulating GvH levels. Among recipient marrow samples, GvH clones were found; some appeared first in ileum or blood.

The method was immunoSEQ multiplex PCR; TCRdb's version includes in-frame clones alone and lacks a portion of them. Of tens of thousands of clones in the sample, about 90% were seen once. This CDR3 contains 15 residues. This clone was counted between two and nine times. Its antigen is still unknown. The sample consisted of PBMCs, taken about 120 days after intestinal transplantation. The chain is built from TRBV21-1 and TRBJ2-7; the D call in the table, TRBD1, was not verified against the DNA. TRBV21-1 constitutes a pseudogene. This clonotype originated in a human patient who received an intestinal transplant, so some T cells may come from the graft donor. The CDR3 coding sequence is TGTGCCAGCAGAGAAACGGGGGACAGGGCCGACGAGCAGTACTTC. It yields the protein CASRETGDRADEQYF.